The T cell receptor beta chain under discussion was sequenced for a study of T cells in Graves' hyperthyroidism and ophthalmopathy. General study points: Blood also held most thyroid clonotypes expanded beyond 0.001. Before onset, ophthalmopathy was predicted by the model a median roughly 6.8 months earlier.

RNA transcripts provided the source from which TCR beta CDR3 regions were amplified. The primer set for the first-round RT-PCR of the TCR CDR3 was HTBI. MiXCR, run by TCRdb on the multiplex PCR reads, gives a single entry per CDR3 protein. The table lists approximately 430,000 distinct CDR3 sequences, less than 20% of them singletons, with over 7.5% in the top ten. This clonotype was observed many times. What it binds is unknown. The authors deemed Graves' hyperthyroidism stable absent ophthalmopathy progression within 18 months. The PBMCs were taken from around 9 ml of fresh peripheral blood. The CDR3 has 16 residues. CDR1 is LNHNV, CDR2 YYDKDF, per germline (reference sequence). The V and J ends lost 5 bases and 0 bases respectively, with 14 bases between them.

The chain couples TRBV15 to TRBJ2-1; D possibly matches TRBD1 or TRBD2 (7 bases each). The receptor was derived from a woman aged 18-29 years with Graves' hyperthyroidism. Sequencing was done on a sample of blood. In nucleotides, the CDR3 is TGTGCCACCAGCTCAGGGGGGGCTAGCTCCTACAATGAGCAGTTCTTC. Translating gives CATSSGGASSYNEQFF.